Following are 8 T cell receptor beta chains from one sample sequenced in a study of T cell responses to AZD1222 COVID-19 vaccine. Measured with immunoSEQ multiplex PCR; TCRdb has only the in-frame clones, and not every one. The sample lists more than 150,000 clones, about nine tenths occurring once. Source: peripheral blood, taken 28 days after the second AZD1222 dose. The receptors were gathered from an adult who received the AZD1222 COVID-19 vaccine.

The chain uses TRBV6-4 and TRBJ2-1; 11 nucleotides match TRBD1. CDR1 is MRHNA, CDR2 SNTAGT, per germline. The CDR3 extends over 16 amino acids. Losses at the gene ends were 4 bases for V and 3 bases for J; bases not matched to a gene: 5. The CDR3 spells CASSVAGTGGYNEQFF. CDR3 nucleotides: TGTGCCAGCAGTGTGGCCGGGACAGGGGGCTACAATGAGCAGTTCTTC.

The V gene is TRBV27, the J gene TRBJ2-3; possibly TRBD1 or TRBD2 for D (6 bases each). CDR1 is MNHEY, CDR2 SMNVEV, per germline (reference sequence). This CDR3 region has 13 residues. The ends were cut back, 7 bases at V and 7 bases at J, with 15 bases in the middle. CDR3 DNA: TGTGCCAGCACTTGGGGGGCCGGAAATACGCAGTATTTT. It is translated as CASTWGAGNTQYF.

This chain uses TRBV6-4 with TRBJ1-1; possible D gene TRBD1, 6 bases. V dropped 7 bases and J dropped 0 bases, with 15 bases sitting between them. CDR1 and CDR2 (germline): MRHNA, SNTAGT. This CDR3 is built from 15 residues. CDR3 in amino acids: CASKREDSMNTEAFF. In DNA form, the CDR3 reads TGTGCCAGCAAACGAGAGGACAGCATGAACACTGAAGCTTTCTTT.

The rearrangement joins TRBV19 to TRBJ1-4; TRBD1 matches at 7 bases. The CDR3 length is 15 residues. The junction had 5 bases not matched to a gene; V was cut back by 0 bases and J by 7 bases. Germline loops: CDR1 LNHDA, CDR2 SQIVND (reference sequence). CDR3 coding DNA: TGTGCCAGTAGTATAGATTGGGGACAGCTTGAAAAACTGTTTTTT. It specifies CASSIDWGQLEKLFF.

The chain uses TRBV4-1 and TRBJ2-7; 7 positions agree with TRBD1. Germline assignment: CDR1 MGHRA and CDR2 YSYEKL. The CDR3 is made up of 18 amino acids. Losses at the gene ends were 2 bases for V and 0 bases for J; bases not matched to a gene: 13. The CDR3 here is CASSQTFGQAQSSYEQYF. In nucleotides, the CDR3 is TGCGCCAGCAGCCAAACGTTCGGACAGGCCCAAAGCTCCTACGAGCAGTACTTC.

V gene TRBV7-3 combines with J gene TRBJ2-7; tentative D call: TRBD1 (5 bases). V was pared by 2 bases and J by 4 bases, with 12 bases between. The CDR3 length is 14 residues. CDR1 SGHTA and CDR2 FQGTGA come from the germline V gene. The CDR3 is CASSLGAGSYEQYF. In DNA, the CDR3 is TGTGCCAGCAGCTTAGGGGCAGGGTCTTACGAGCAGTACTTC. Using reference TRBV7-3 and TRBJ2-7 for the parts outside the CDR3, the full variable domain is GAGVSQTPSNKVTEKGKYVELRCDPISGHTALYWYRQSLGQGPEFLIYFQGTGAADDSGLPNDRFFAVRPEGSVSTLKIQRTERGDSAVYLCASSLGAGSYEQYFGPGTRLTVT.

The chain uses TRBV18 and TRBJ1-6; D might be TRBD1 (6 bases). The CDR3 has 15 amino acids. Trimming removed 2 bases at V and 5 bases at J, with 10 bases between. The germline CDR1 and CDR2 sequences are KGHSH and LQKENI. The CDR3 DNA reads TGTGCCAGCTCACCAGTAGGGGGGAATAATTCACCCCTCCACTTT. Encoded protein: CASSPVGGNNSPLHF.

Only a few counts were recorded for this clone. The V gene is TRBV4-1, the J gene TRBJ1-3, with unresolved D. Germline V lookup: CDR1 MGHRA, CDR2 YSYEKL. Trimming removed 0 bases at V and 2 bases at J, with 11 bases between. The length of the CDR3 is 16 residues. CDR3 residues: CASSQENWVPGNTIYF. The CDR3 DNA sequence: TGCGCCAGCAGCCAAGAAAATTGGGTTCCTGGAAACACCATATATTTT.